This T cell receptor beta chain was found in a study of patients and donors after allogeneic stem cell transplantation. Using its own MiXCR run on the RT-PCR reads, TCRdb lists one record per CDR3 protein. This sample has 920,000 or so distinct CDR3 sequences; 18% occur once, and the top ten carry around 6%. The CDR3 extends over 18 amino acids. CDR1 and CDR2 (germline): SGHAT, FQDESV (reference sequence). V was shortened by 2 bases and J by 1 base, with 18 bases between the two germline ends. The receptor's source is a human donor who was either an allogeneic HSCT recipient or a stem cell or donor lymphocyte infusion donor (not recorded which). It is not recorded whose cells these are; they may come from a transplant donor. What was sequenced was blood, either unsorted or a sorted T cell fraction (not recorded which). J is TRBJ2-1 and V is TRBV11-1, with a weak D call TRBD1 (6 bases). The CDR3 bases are TGTGCCAGCAGCTTAAACAGGAGGCCCCAGGGGTCCTACAATGAGCAGTTCTTC. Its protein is CASSLNRRPQGSYNEQFF.